A selection of T cell receptor beta chains follows, all from one sample in a study of blood T cell repertoires in COVID-19. Sequenced by immunoSEQ multiplex PCR; TCRdb stores in-frame clones only, minus some. The sample lists a few hundred thousand clones, approximately 89% occurring once. The specimen was PBMCs or T cells enriched from blood (not recorded which). These receptors came from a woman in her forties who had been exposed to COVID-19. The CDR3 runs from the conserved cysteine through the conserved F or W. The order of the fields is D gene, J gene, clone size, V gene, CDR3 protein, CDR3 DNA. The D gene is left open where the match is weak. A clone size is listed for some rows: how often the clone was seen (once, few, many), or a class if it is expanded.

D: NA; J: TRBJ2-3; size: NA; V: TRBV9; CDR3: CASSEKQGVKDTQYF; DNA: TGTGCCAGCAGCGAAAAACAGGGAGTTAAAGATACGCAGTATTTT
D: TRBD2; J: TRBJ2-3; size: NA; V: TRBV7-9; CDR3: CASSSSGRGSTDTQYF; DNA: TGTGCCAGCAGCTCTAGCGGGAGAGGTTCCACAGATACGCAGTATTTT
D: NA; J: TRBJ1-4; size: NA; V: TRBV14; CDR3: CASSQNSGSTNEKLFF; DNA: TGTGCCAGCAGCCAAAATTCGGGATCAACTAATGAAAAACTGTTTTTT
D: TRBD1; J: TRBJ2-5; size: NA; V: TRBV5-4; CDR3: CASSQGTGDETQYF; DNA: TGTGCCAGCAGCCAGGGGACAGGGGATGAGACCCAGTACTTC
D: NA; J: TRBJ1-2; size: NA; V: TRBV6-5; CDR3: CASTPTRDYGYTF; DNA: TGTGCCAGTACCCCTACCCGGGACTATGGCTACACCTTC
D: TRBD1; J: TRBJ2-7; size: few; V: TRBV9; CDR3: CASTPGTGISEQYF; DNA: TGTGCCAGCACCCCCGGGACAGGGATTAGCGAGCAGTACTTC
D: NA; J: TRBJ2-5; size: NA; V: TRBV19; CDR3: CASRAAGETQYF; DNA: TGTGCCAGTAGGGCGGCCGGGGAGACCCAGTACTTC
D: NA; J: TRBJ2-7; size: once; V: TRBV7-2; CDR3: CASGVGTSGYEQYF; DNA: TGTGCCAGCGGAGTGGGGACATCCGGCTACGAGCAGTACTTC
D: NA; J: TRBJ1-2; size: NA; V: TRBV4-2; CDR3: CASSPGRGGEYGYTF; DNA: TGTGCCAGCAGCCCGGGACGGGGCGGGGAGTATGGCTACACCTTC
D: NA; J: TRBJ2-2; size: few; V: TRBV6-5; CDR3: CASSYTQTGELFF; DNA: TGTGCCAGCAGTTACACGCAGACCGGGGAGCTGTTTTTT
D: NA; J: TRBJ1-5; size: NA; V: TRBV28; CDR3: CASSISHSNQPQHF; DNA: TGTGCCAGCAGTATAAGCCATAGCAATCAGCCCCAGCATTTT
D: TRBD1; J: TRBJ1-2; size: NA; V: TRBV7-2; CDR3: CASSLVSQGAFLYGYTF; DNA: TGTGCCAGCAGCTTAGTATCTCAGGGGGCCTTTTTATATGGCTACACCTTC
D: TRBD1; J: TRBJ2-4; size: NA; V: TRBV19; CDR3: CASSIEAQGTTSQAKNIQYF; DNA: TGTGCCAGTAGTATAGAGGCACAGGGGACGACTTCCCAAGCCAAAAACATTCAGTACTTC
D: NA; J: TRBJ2-4; size: NA; V: TRBV28; CDR3: CASSRGGWENIQYF; DNA: TGTGCCAGCAGTAGGGGGGGATGGGAAAACATTCAGTACTTC
D: NA; J: TRBJ2-2; size: few; V: TRBV27; CDR3: CASSSLGELFF; DNA: TGTGCCAGCAGTTCACTGGGGGAGCTGTTTTTT
D: NA; J: TRBJ2-2; size: NA; V: TRBV21-1; CDR3: CASSKGDGRGRENTGELFF; DNA: TGTGCCAGCAGCAAAGGGGATGGGAGGGGTCGGGAGAACACCGGGGAGCTGTTTTTT
D: NA; J: TRBJ2-3; size: NA; V: TRBV2; CDR3: CASSVEGSTDTQYF; DNA: TGTGCCAGCAGTGTCGAGGGAAGCACAGATACGCAGTATTTT
D: NA; J: TRBJ2-7; size: NA; V: TRBV9; CDR3: CASSVATSGTEQYF; DNA: TGTGCCAGCAGCGTAGCTACGTCGGGTACCGAGCAGTACTTC
D: NA; J: TRBJ1-4; size: NA; V: TRBV12-3/TRBV12-4; CDR3: CASSPGFDEKLFF; DNA: TGTGCCAGCAGTCCAGGGTTCGATGAAAAACTGTTTTTT
D: NA; J: TRBJ2-1; size: NA; V: TRBV7-9; CDR3: CASSLVRGYSYNEQFF; DNA: TGTGCCAGCAGCTTAGTCAGGGGATATTCCTACAATGAGCAGTTCTTC
D: TRBD1; J: TRBJ1-6; size: NA; V: TRBV5-1; CDR3: CASSFTGDHSPLHF; DNA: TGCGCCAGCAGCTTTACAGGGGACCACTCACCCCTCCACTTT
D: NA; J: TRBJ2-5; size: NA; V: TRBV4-3; CDR3: CASSQSSGPIETQYF; DNA: TGCGCCAGCAGCCAATCTTCAGGGCCGATAGAGACCCAGTACTTC
D: NA; J: TRBJ2-3; size: NA; V: TRBV11-2; CDR3: CASSLSGRGPQYF; DNA: TGTGCCAGCAGCTTATCTGGGCGGGGGCCGCAGTATTTT
D: TRBD2; J: TRBJ2-7; size: NA; V: TRBV3-1/TRBV3-2; CDR3: CASSRLSGLAGTYEQYF; DNA: TGTGCCAGCAGCCGTCTCTCGGGACTAGCGGGAACCTACGAGCAGTACTTC
D: TRBD1; J: TRBJ1-2; size: NA; V: TRBV28; CDR3: CASSLSDRVRGYTF; DNA: TGTGCCAGCAGTTTATCCGACAGGGTACGTGGCTACACCTTC
D: NA; J: TRBJ2-2; size: NA; V: TRBV4-1; CDR3: CASSQSSGYTGELFF; DNA: TGCGCCAGCAGCCAAAGTTCAGGGTACACCGGGGAGCTGTTTTTT
D: NA; J: TRBJ1-3; size: NA; V: TRBV27; CDR3: CASSLSGGMNTIYF; DNA: TGTGCCAGCAGTTTATCTGGGGGGATGAACACCATATATTTT
D: TRBD1; J: TRBJ2-7; size: NA; V: TRBV7-2; CDR3: CASTSDRVLGEQYF; DNA: TGTGCCAGCACCTCAGACAGGGTCCTCGGCGAGCAGTACTTC
D: NA; J: TRBJ1-1; size: NA; V: TRBV7-3; CDR3: CASSLAGANTEAFF; DNA: TGTGCCAGCAGCTTAGCAGGGGCGAACACTGAAGCTTTCTTT
D: NA; J: TRBJ2-1; size: NA; V: TRBV19; CDR3: CASSTLENNEQFF; DNA: TGTGCCAGTAGCACACTAGAAAACAATGAGCAGTTCTTC
D: TRBD2; J: TRBJ2-2; size: NA; V: TRBV9; CDR3: CASKTGLSGGELFF; DNA: TGTGCCAGCAAGACGGGACTATCGGGCGGGGAGCTGTTTTTT
D: NA; J: TRBJ1-1; size: NA; V: TRBV30; CDR3: CAWNGGWGGTEAFF; DNA: TGTGCCTGGAATGGGGGTTGGGGGGGCACTGAAGCTTTCTTT
D: NA; J: TRBJ1-3; size: NA; V: TRBV9; CDR3: CASSVGNGYGNTIYF; DNA: TGTGCCAGCAGCGTAGGAAACGGTTATGGAAACACCATATATTTT
D: TRBD2; J: TRBJ2-1; size: NA; V: TRBV7-9; CDR3: CASSHILAGGYNEQFF; DNA: TGTGCCAGCAGCCATATACTAGCGGGAGGGTACAATGAGCAGTTCTTC
D: NA; J: TRBJ1-5; size: once; V: TRBV19; CDR3: CASSRRTPRASQPQHF; DNA: TGTGCCAGCAGTAGGCGGACACCTAGAGCTTCTCAGCCCCAGCATTTT
D: TRBD1; J: TRBJ1-2; size: NA; V: TRBV24-1; CDR3: CATSDSYVGDRTYGYTF; DNA: TGTGCCACCAGTGATTCGTACGTCGGGGACAGGACCTATGGCTACACCTTC
D: NA; J: TRBJ1-1; size: NA; V: TRBV18; CDR3: CASSPPGIIQAFF; DNA: TGTGCCAGCTCACCCCCGGGGATCATACAAGCTTTCTTT
D: NA; J: TRBJ1-1; size: NA; V: TRBV7-2; CDR3: CASSGTGYTEAFF; DNA: TGTGCCAGCAGCGGCACAGGGTACACTGAAGCTTTCTTT
D: NA; J: TRBJ1-3; size: NA; V: TRBV4-1; CDR3: CASSQVSGGVGGNTIYF; DNA: TGCGCCAGCAGCCAAGTCTCGGGAGGGGTTGGTGGAAACACCATATATTTT
D: NA; J: TRBJ1-2; size: few; V: TRBV28; CDR3: CASSLQAEGYTF; DNA: TGTGCCAGCAGTTTACAGGCCGAGGGCTACACCTTC
D: TRBD2; J: TRBJ2-5; size: once; V: TRBV28; CDR3: CASSLGREETQYF; DNA: TGTGCCAGCAGTTTAGGGCGGGAGGAGACCCAGTACTTC
D: TRBD1; J: TRBJ2-2; size: few; V: TRBV3-1/TRBV3-2; CDR3: CASSPYPTGATGELFF; DNA: TGTGCCAGCAGCCCCTACCCTACAGGGGCAACCGGGGAGCTGTTTTTT